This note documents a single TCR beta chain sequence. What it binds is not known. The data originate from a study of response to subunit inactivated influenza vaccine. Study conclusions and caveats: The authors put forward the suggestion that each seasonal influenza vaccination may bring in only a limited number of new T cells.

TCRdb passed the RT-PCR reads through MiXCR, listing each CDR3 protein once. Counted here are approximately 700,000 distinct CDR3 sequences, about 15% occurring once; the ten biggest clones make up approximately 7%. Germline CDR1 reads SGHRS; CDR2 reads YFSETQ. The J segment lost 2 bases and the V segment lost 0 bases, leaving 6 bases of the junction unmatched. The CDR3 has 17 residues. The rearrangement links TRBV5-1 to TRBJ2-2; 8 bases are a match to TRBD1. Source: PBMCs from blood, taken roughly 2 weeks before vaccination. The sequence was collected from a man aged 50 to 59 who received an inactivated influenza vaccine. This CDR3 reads CASSLVRTGTNTGELFF. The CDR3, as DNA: TGCGCCAGCAGCTTGGTTCGGACAGGGACCAACACCGGGGAGCTGTTTTTT.